This entry lists 27 T cell receptor beta chains sequenced from one sample in a study of T cells in Graves' hyperthyroidism and ophthalmopathy. Amplified TCR beta CDR3 regions derived from RNA transcripts. TCR CDR3 underwent first-round RT-PCR with the HTBI primer set. TCRdb recomputed calls from the multiplex PCR reads with MiXCR, one row per CDR3 protein. The sample gives hundreds of thousands of distinct CDR3 sequences, 15% of which show up once; approximately 29% is in the top ten. The sequencing sample was made of blood. Receptor source: a woman between 25 and 40 years old with Graves' hyperthyroidism.

V gene TRBV5-1 combines with J gene TRBJ1-1; D call uncertain. This CDR3 contains 15 residues. Germline V gene sequence: CDR1 SGHRS, CDR2 YFSETQ. Trimming cost V 0 bases and J 5 bases, with 14 bases left between them. The CDR3 DNA sequence: TGCGCCAGCAGCTTGGCCGAACCCGGGTGGACTGAAGCTTTCTTT. Translated: CASSLAEPGWTEAFF.

This clonotype turned up a few times. This rearrangement joins TRBV18 to TRBJ1-1; 8 bases line up with TRBD1. Losses at the gene ends were 3 bases for V and 1 base for J; bases not matched to a gene: 10. The CDR3 consists of 17 residues. Germline values: CDR1 KGHSH, CDR2 LQKENI. The CDR3 DNA reads as TGTGCCAGCTCACCGCTACCAGGACAGGGAGGGAACACTGAAGCTTTCTTT. It is translated as CASSPLPGQGGNTEAFF.

This chain links TRBV29-1 with TRBJ1-4; D is perhaps TRBD1 (5 bases). The germline V gene encodes CDR1 SQVTM and CDR2 ANQGSEA. This CDR3 spans 14 amino acids. V was clipped by 5 bases and J by 7 bases, with 17 bases between them. CDR3 sequence reads: CSVRTRGGGEKLFF. The CDR3 coding sequence is TGCAGCGTTCGCACGAGGGGTGGAGGTGAAAAACTGTTTTTT.

The chain is built from TRBV7-2 and TRBJ1-1; D may be TRBD1 (6 bases). The CDR3 loop spans 14 amino acids. Germline CDR1 reads SGHTA; CDR2 reads FQGNSA. The V end lost 5 bases, the J end lost 4 bases, and 14 bases lay between the germline ends. The CDR3 here is CASSVKGGPTEAFF. CDR3 in DNA: TGTGCCAGCAGCGTTAAAGGGGGACCCACTGAAGCTTTCTTT.

The table lists this clonotype with a few counts. The chain couples TRBV3-1 to TRBJ2-2, with a tentative D call TRBD1 (6 bases). CDR1 and CDR2 (germline): LGHDT, YNNKEL (reference sequence). The CDR3 covers 14 residues. Trimming stripped 7 bases from V and 2 bases from J, with 11 bases between. CDR3 region: CASNRGQNTGELFF. CDR3 in DNA: TGTGCCAGCAATCGGGGACAAAACACCGGGGAGCTGTTTTTT.

This clonotype occurred a few times. V and J are TRBV20-1 and TRBJ1-4; D is possibly TRBD1 (6 bases). Trimming stripped 0 bases from V and 8 bases from J, with 10 bases between. Germline lookup yields CDR1 DFQATT and CDR2 SNEGSKA (reference sequence). The CDR3 consists of 13 residues. The CDR3 is CSARDGGREKLFF. CDR3 coding DNA: TGCAGTGCTAGAGACGGGGGCAGGGAAAAACTGTTTTTT.

The chain employs TRBV5-1 and TRBJ1-4, with TRBD1 matching over 10 bases. The CDR3 covers 13 residues. Losses at the gene ends were 7 bases for V and 7 bases for J; bases not matched to a gene: 4. CDR1 is SGHRS and CDR2 is YFSETQ in the germline V gene. The CDR3 DNA reads as TGCGCCAGCCGACAGGGGGCGAGTGAAAAACTGTTTTTT. Its translation: CASRQGASEKLFF.

This clonotype was detected ten times or more. The rearrangement uses TRBV2 and TRBJ2-5; TRBD2 matches at 11 bases. In germline, CDR1 is SNHLY, CDR2 FYNNEI. J lost 5 bases, V lost 6 bases, and 8 bases had no gene match. The CDR3 has 15 amino acids. The chain's CDR3 is CASSRSSGRVETQYF. The CDR3 nucleotides read TGTGCCAGCAGCCGGAGTAGCGGGAGGGTGGAGACCCAGTACTTC.

This clonotype was detected only a few times. The chain carries TRBV7-2 and TRBJ1-1; a weak D match, TRBD1 (5 bases). V lost 4 bases, J lost 1 base, and 10 bases lay in between. CDR3 length: 14 residues. The V gene's germline CDR1 is SGHTA and CDR2 FQGNSA. The CDR3 DNA reads TGTGCCAGCAGCTCATATCAGGGGAACACTGAAGCTTTCTTT. It translates to CASSSYQGNTEAFF.

This clonotype was seen many times. The chain has TRBV28 and TRBJ2-3; D possibly corresponds to TRBD2 (6 bases). CDR1 is MDHEN, CDR2 SYDVKM, per germline. The V end was cut by 6 bases, the J end by 3 bases, with 10 bases between. The length of the CDR3 is 13 residues. The CDR3 nucleotides are TGTGCCAGCAGGGCGGGATCTACAGATACGCAGTATTTT. Translation gives CASRAGSTDTQYF.

This clonotype was found many times. J is TRBJ2-7 and V is TRBV20-1, with 11 bases matching TRBD2. CDR3 length: 15 amino acids. CDR1 is DFQATT and CDR2 is SNEGSKA in the germline V gene (reference sequence). Trimming cost V 6 bases and J 4 bases; bases outside gene matches: 11. The CDR3 spells CSAHLPTSGSYEQYF. As DNA, the CDR3 is TGCAGTGCACATCTCCCCACTAGCGGGAGTTACGAGCAGTACTTC.

This clonotype was picked up many times. The chain employs TRBV28 and TRBJ1-1, with 8 bases matching TRBD1. V trimming: 5 bases; J trimming: 8 bases; junction bases outside the gene matches: 19. CDR1 and CDR2 from the germline V gene are MDHEN and SYDVKM. The CDR3 consists of 17 residues. The CDR3 protein is CASSPPTPGQALGEAFF. The CDR3 DNA follows: TGTGCCAGCAGTCCACCGACCCCGGGACAGGCCCTCGGGGAAGCTTTCTTT.

This clonotype was recorded at least ten times. CDR3 sequence (DNA): TGTGCCAGCAGGGTAGCGGAAAGCTACAATGAGCAGTTCTTC. Amino acid sequence: CASRVAESYNEQFF. The chain couples TRBV2 to TRBJ2-1, with D perhaps matching TRBD2 (6 bases). The CDR3 totals 14 residues. V was clipped by 6 bases and J by 3 bases, with 12 bases between them. CDR1 is SNHLY and CDR2 is FYNNEI in the germline V gene.

This clonotype was observed at least ten times. This chain uses TRBV3-1 with TRBJ1-2; the D gene is possibly TRBD1 (5 bases). Germline V lookup: CDR1 LGHDT, CDR2 YNNKEL (reference sequence). The CDR3 covers 14 residues. V was clipped by 4 bases and J by 7 bases, with 16 bases between them. This CDR3 reads CASSPRGVASGYTF. Here the CDR3 DNA reads TGTGCCAGCAGCCCCCGGGGGGTTGCCTCTGGCTACACCTTC. Full variable domain (missing parts from reference TRBV3-1 and TRBJ1-2): DTAVSQTPKYLVTQMGNDKSIKCEQNLGHDTMYWYKQDSKKFLKIMFSYNNKELIINETVPNRFSPKSPDKAHLNLHINSLELGDSAVYFCASSPRGVASGYTFGSGTRLTVV.

This clonotype was seen only a few times. The chain recombines TRBV3-1 with TRBJ1-3, with D hard to call. This CDR3 region has 16 residues. V was clipped by 4 bases and J by 0 bases, with 13 bases between them. Germline values: CDR1 LGHDT, CDR2 YNNKEL (reference sequence). CDR3 protein: CASSPGGQSSGNTIYF. The CDR3 DNA sequence: TGTGCCAGCAGCCCCGGTGGGCAGAGCTCTGGAAACACCATATATTTT.

This clonotype has only one observation. An end of the junction does not agree with germline; a read error may underlie this. The chain couples TRBV2 to TRBJ2-3; maybe TRBD2 (5 bases). The CDR3 length is 14 residues. Germline-derived CDR1 and CDR2 are SNHLY and FYNNEI. The CDR3 bases are TGTGCCAGCAGTAGCAGCGGTCACACACATACGCAGTATTTT. Translated, it gives CASSSSGHTHTQYF.

The V call is TRBV10-1, the J call TRBJ2-2; D is tentatively TRBD1 or TRBD2 (5 bases each). Germline V lookup: CDR1 WNHNN, CDR2 SYGVQD (reference sequence). The CDR3 has 15 amino acids. The V end lost 6 bases, the J end lost 3 bases, and 14 bases lay between the germline ends. CDR3 region: CASRRRGADTGELFF. The CDR3 region has the DNA TGCGCCAGCAGAAGAAGGGGAGCGGACACCGGGGAGCTGTTTTTT.

This clonotype was seen only a few times. The V and J genes are TRBV28 and TRBJ2-7; D unresolved. There are 11 residues in the CDR3. Germline V lookup: CDR1 MDHEN, CDR2 SYDVKM. Trimming removed 1 base at V and 5 bases at J, with 3 bases between. Written as DNA, the CDR3 is TGTGCCAGCAGTTTATTCCACGAGCAGTACTTC. It yields the protein CASSLFHEQYF.

This clonotype was observed at least ten times. The CDR3 here is CSADGLAGVYEQYF. CDR3 nucleotide sequence: TGCAGTGCCGATGGACTAGCGGGAGTCTACGAGCAGTACTTC. This chain uses TRBV20-1 with TRBJ2-7, with 13 bases that match TRBD2. With V trimmed by 6 bases and J by 3 bases, 5 bases remained unmatched. Germline CDR1 and CDR2: DFQATT and SNEGSKA (reference sequence). The CDR3 length is 14 residues.

The chain joins TRBV30 to TRBJ2-1; 12 bases agree with TRBD2. Looked up from germline, CDR1 is GTSNPN and CDR2 is SVGIG (reference sequence). This CDR3 region has 17 residues. Unmatched junction bases numbered 11, after V lost 4 bases and J lost 4 bases. CDR3 in DNA: TGTGCCTGGACTGAGTCCCGGACTAGCGGGGAATACAATGAGCAGTTCTTC. Residues: CAWTESRTSGEYNEQFF.

The genes are TRBV7-8 and TRBJ2-1; TRBD2 is a possible D gene (5 bases). V was trimmed by 1 base and J by 2 bases, leaving 12 bases between them. Germline V CDR1 and CDR2: SGHVS, FQNEAQ. The CDR3 is 16 residues long. The CDR3 nucleotides are TGTGCCAGCAGCTTAGAGATAGCGTCTACCTACAATGAGCAGTTCTTC. Amino acids: CASSLEIASTYNEQFF.

A remark on this clonotype: A much larger clone sits a single nucleotide away, making a read error possible. This chain connects TRBV11-2 to TRBJ2-7; 13 bases line up with TRBD2. Germline CDR1 reads SGHAT; CDR2 reads FQNNGV. This CDR3 comprises 15 residues. Here the CDR3 DNA reads TGTGCCAGCACCGGGGGACTAGCGGGAATCTACGAGCAGCACTTC. It translates to CASTGGLAGIYEQHF.

This chain links TRBV4-1 with TRBJ2-1; D not certain. CDR1 is MGHRA, CDR2 YSYEKL, per germline. Trimming removed 1 base from V and 8 bases from J, with 12 bases in between. The CDR3 consists of 14 residues. CDR3 in DNA: TGCGCCAGCAGCCAAGTTGGTCTTAGGGATGAGCAGTTCTTC. Protein: CASSQVGLRDEQFF.

This clonotype was recorded at least ten times. This rearrangement joins TRBV28 to TRBJ2-7; D possibly matches TRBD1 or TRBD2 (5 bases each). Trimming took off 3 bases at V and 2 bases at J, with 11 bases between the two ends. The CDR3 has 14 residues. Germline V gene data show CDR1 as MDHEN and CDR2 as SYDVKM. Here the CDR3 reads CASSLVQGPYEQYF. The CDR3 DNA sequence: TGTGCCAGCAGTTTGGTCCAGGGACCCTACGAGCAGTACTTC.

Turning to this clonotype: This could be a read error, since a much larger clone is one nucleotide away. The CDR3 spells CASGERTQQETQYF. CDR3 in DNA: TGCGCCAGCGGTGAAAGGACCCAACAAGAGACCCAGTACTTC. This rearrangement joins TRBV10-2 to TRBJ2-5; no definite D call. This CDR3 comprises 14 residues. Looked up from germline, CDR1 is WSHSY and CDR2 is SAAADI.

The chain couples TRBV13 to TRBJ2-5, with 9 bases aligning to TRBD2. The CDR3 contains 18 residues. The germline gives CDR1 PRHDT, CDR2 FYEKMQ (reference sequence). The V segment lost 5 bases and the J segment 3 bases; nucleotides outside the gene matches: 16. The CDR3: CASSDSSRGLAGKETQYF. The CDR3 DNA reads TGTGCCAGCAGCGACTCCTCTCGGGGGCTAGCGGGGAAAGAGACCCAGTACTTC.

This clonotype has at least ten counts. V gene TRBV28 combines with J gene TRBJ2-1; 10 bases match TRBD1. Trimming removed 2 bases from V and 7 bases from J; junction bases left unmatched: 8. Germline CDR1 reads MDHEN; CDR2 reads SYDVKM. The CDR3 has 16 amino acids. As DNA, the CDR3 is TGTGCCAGCAGTTTACTCGGGACAGGGGCATTAAATGAGCAGTTCTTC. It specifies CASSLLGTGALNEQFF.